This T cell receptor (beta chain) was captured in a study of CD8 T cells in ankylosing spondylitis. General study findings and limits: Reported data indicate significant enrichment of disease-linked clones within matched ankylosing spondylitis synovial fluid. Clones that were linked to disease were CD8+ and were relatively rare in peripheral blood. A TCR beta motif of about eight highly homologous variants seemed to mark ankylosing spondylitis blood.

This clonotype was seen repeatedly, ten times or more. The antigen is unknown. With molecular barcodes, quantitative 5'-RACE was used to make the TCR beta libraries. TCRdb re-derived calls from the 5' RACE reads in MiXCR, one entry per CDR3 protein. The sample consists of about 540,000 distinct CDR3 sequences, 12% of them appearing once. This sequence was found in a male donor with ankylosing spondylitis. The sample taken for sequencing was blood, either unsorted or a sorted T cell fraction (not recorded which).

The CDR3 is CASSVSGIQLYEQYF. The CDR3 bases are TGTGCCAGCAGTGTGTCGGGGATTCAACTCTACGAGCAGTACTTC. J is TRBJ2-7 and V is TRBV2, with a possible D match to TRBD2 (5 bases). V was cut by 4 bases and J by 3 bases, with 16 bases left in between. Germline CDR1 is SNHLY and CDR2 is FYNNEI. This CDR3 has 15 residues.